The TCR beta chain under discussion was sequenced for a study of T cell responses to AZD1222 COVID-19 vaccine. The CDR3 sequence is 13 residues long. Trimming removed 7 bases at V and 1 base at J, with 7 bases between. Germline loops: CDR1 KGHSH, CDR2 LQKENI. Regarding the study as a whole: As reported, nearly half of all spike-specific TCRs target variant regions that are unmutated. Recipients of AZD1222 seropositive at baseline numbered only 5 or 6.

As for this clone: No antigen is known for it.

Timing groups of about 4 and about 12 weeks for second doses were pooled. Sequencing was performed with immunoSEQ multiplex PCR; in TCRdb, only in-frame clones are kept and a portion is missing. The sample gives about 140,000 clones, 89% of which show up once; around 1.7% is in the top ten. V gene TRBV18 combines with J gene TRBJ1-4; D is uncertain. This TCR came from an adult who received the AZD1222 COVID-19 vaccine. Sequenced here: peripheral blood, sampled 28 days after the second AZD1222 dose. The CDR3 DNA is TGTGCCAGCTTGTCGGGAACTAATGAAAAACTGTTTTTT. Amino acids: CASLSGTNEKLFF.